This T cell receptor beta chain was captured by sequencing in a study of T cell clonality in common variable immunodeficiency. Study-level findings and limits: In common variable immunodeficiency, TCR beta chains reportedly carried fewer deletions and N-nucleotide insertions. CVID subjects had higher TCRbeta clonality than healthy controls, most marked in about a third.

Assay used: immunoSEQ multiplex PCR; TCRdb lists only in-frame clones, some missing. Listed for the sample are some 45,000 clones, none seen a single time. This clone was seen many times. Its antigen is not known. The CDR3 goes on 3 residues after the read ends, and that part is filled in from the germline J gene. CDR3 size: 14 residues. V was trimmed by 0 bases and J by 7 bases, leaving 8 bases between them. CDR1 and CDR2 (germline): SGHKS, YYEKEE (reference sequence). The sample was peripheral blood mononuclear cells. This sequence was found in a person aged 18 to 69 in good health. V gene TRBV5-5 combines with J gene TRBJ1-6; D is unclear. The CDR3 loop reads CASSLGQENSPLHF. The CDR3 DNA, read in part, is TGTGCCAGCAGCTTGGGGCAAGAAAATTCACCC.